The TCR beta chain under discussion was sequenced for a study of shared T cell receptors in the human thymus. The germline gives CDR1 SNHLY, CDR2 FYNNEI. This CDR3 has 15 residues. Deletions cut 7 bases from V and 11 bases from J, with 27 bases between. Clones were sequenced by immunoSEQ multiplex PCR, and TCRdb holds only the in-frame ones, with some missing. The table lists some 720,000 clones, roughly 90% of them singletons, with about 0.01% in the top ten. The sample was also linked to a second study, of human thymus T cells.

This chain uses TRBV2 with TRBJ2-7; a possible D gene is TRBD2 (6 bases). The TCR sequence derives from a boy younger than two with a congenital heart defect. Material for sequencing was thymocytes. The CDR3 protein is CASNTQEGPLPSEYF. DNA for the CDR3: TGTGCCAGCAATACCCAGGAGGGACCCCTTCCCTCGGAGTACTTC.